Listed below are T cell receptor beta chains from one sample, sequenced in a study of CXCR3-negative and CXCR3-positive naive CD8 T cells. Reanalyzing the 5' RACE reads, TCRdb keeps one entry per CDR3 protein, without DNA. The sample spans 150,000 or so distinct CDR3 sequences; the ten largest clones claim approximately 0.3%. The sequenced material came from naive CXCR3- CD8+ T cells from blood. The origin of the receptors is a human donor in good health. Some clones in this sample may be carry-over from other donors' samples. The CDR3 runs from the conserved cysteine through the conserved F or W. The order of the fields is J gene, V gene, CDR3 protein.

j_call: TRBJ2-7
v_call: TRBV2
cdr3_aa: CASRGGNEQYF

j_call: TRBJ2-7
v_call: TRBV15
cdr3_aa: CATSSPGTAYEQYF

j_call: TRBJ2-3
v_call: TRBV19
cdr3_aa: CASSSSGTEIFMDTQYF

j_call: TRBJ1-5
v_call: TRBV5-1
cdr3_aa: CASSLVPNQPQHF

j_call: TRBJ2-1
v_call: TRBV29-1
cdr3_aa: CSVVGGRVNEQFF

j_call: TRBJ2-5
v_call: TRBV5-4
cdr3_aa: CASSLEDRNQETQYF

j_call: TRBJ2-2
v_call: TRBV29-1
cdr3_aa: CSVAKNTGELFF

j_call: TRBJ1-2
v_call: TRBV11-3
cdr3_aa: CASSFHAGGYPFEGYTF

j_call: TRBJ2-3
v_call: TRBV28
cdr3_aa: CASSARLSGDTQYF

j_call: TRBJ2-1
v_call: TRBV29-1
cdr3_aa: CSVDGSSSYNEQFF

j_call: TRBJ2-7
v_call: TRBV29-1
cdr3_aa: CSVEVSGTGNYEQYF

j_call: TRBJ2-5
v_call: TRBV29-1
cdr3_aa: CSVGLAGGQETQYF

j_call: TRBJ2-3
v_call: TRBV29-1
cdr3_aa: CSVGTSGGTDTQYF

j_call: TRBJ1-1
v_call: TRBV12-3/TRBV12-4
cdr3_aa: CASQNQEGNTEAFF

j_call: TRBJ2-7
v_call: TRBV10-3
cdr3_aa: CAISGGTGGENEQYF

j_call: TRBJ2-3
v_call: TRBV23-1
cdr3_aa: CASNFRTDDTDTQYF

j_call: TRBJ2-7
v_call: TRBV19
cdr3_aa: CASSALGPTSTAEQYF

j_call: TRBJ2-7
v_call: TRBV12-3/TRBV12-4
cdr3_aa: CASAPGTVPSLDWQYF

j_call: TRBJ2-5
v_call: TRBV7-2
cdr3_aa: CASSLLAGDKETQYF

j_call: TRBJ2-5
v_call: TRBV25-1
cdr3_aa: CASSDSVLSGTQYF

j_call: TRBJ2-2
v_call: TRBV4-2
cdr3_aa: CASGQDQPDRRSNTGELFF

j_call: TRBJ2-1
v_call: TRBV19
cdr3_aa: CASSLSGQLYNEQFF

j_call: TRBJ2-7
v_call: TRBV4-2
cdr3_aa: CASSQDLLVQGQNEQYF

j_call: TRBJ1-1
v_call: TRBV4-3
cdr3_aa: CASSQEQGTEAFF

j_call: TRBJ2-3
v_call: TRBV12-3/TRBV12-4
cdr3_aa: CASSLTGLAADTQYF

j_call: TRBJ1-3
v_call: TRBV9
cdr3_aa: CASSSNTELRQGQVTIYF

j_call: TRBJ2-7
v_call: TRBV15
cdr3_aa: CATSRATGGSEQYF

j_call: TRBJ2-1
v_call: TRBV29-1
cdr3_aa: CSVVGEESVYNEQFF

j_call: TRBJ1-2
v_call: TRBV7-9
cdr3_aa: CASSPLQGSNYGYTF

j_call: TRBJ2-1
v_call: TRBV28
cdr3_aa: CASSLDRASSYNEQFF

j_call: TRBJ2-7
v_call: TRBV20-1
cdr3_aa: CSALPPPGSAGGGYEQYF

j_call: TRBJ1-6
v_call: TRBV4-3
cdr3_aa: CASSQEFGGLFNSPLHF

j_call: TRBJ2-2
v_call: TRBV7-2
cdr3_aa: CASSLDLAGVPNTGELFF

j_call: TRBJ1-1
v_call: TRBV10-3
cdr3_aa: CAISEDSGPEAFF

j_call: TRBJ1-1
v_call: TRBV11-3
cdr3_aa: CASSLVAGSSTEAFF